The 9 T cell receptor beta chains below all came from one sample that was sequenced in a study of Graves' ophthalmopathy and Graves' hyperthyroidism. RNA transcripts served as template for amplifying TCR beta CDR3 sequences. First-round RT-PCR with HTBI primers preceded a second-round multiplex PCR. TCRdb reanalysed the multiplex PCR reads using MiXCR and keeps one entry per CDR3 protein. This table holds hundreds of thousands of distinct CDR3 sequences, about 20% found once. The sequenced material came from peripheral blood. Every receptor here comes from a woman in her late teens or twenties with stable Graves' hyperthyroidism. Some clones in this sample may be carry-over from other donors' samples.

On this clonotype: A read error may be the cause here, since a much bigger clone is one base away. Without the conserved terminal phenylalanine or tryptophan, this CDR3 likely stems from a read error. This chain joins TRBV12-3 or TRBV12-4 and TRBJ1-5; no firm D call. V gave up 2 bases and J gave up 0 bases, with 5 bases separating them. The CDR3 spans 14 residues. The CDR3 DNA reads as TGTGCCAGCAGTTTATCTAATAGCAATCAGCCCCAGCATGTT. It is translated as CASSLSNSNQPQHV.

This clonotype has a count of ten or more. The CDR3 DNA reads as TGTGCCAGCAGTTACGACCCTCGAGGGGGCGTTTATTCACCCCTCCACTTT. This encodes CASSYDPRGGVYSPLHF. The chain links TRBV6-5 to TRBJ1-6, with TRBD1 matching over 7 bases. The CDR3 runs 17 residues. Germline-derived CDR1 and CDR2 are MNHEY and SVGAGI. V lost 2 bases and J lost 8; bases outside the gene matches: 12.

This clonotype showed up many times. This chain uses TRBV9 with TRBJ2-2; TRBD2 aligns across 10 bases. This CDR3 has 16 residues. After removal of 2 bases from V and 7 bases from J, the junction contained 8 bases not matched to a gene. In germline, CDR1 is SGDLS, CDR2 YYNGEE. As DNA, the CDR3 is TGTGCCAGCAGCGTTGCTAGCGGGGGAGGAAACGGGGAGCTGTTTTTT. Translated, it gives CASSVASGGGNGELFF.

This clonotype showed up many times. The chain links TRBV12-3 or TRBV12-4 to TRBJ1-3; 8 bases align to TRBD1. J lost 7 bases, V lost 3 bases, and 5 bases had no gene match. The CDR3 is 14 residues long. The CDR3 DNA is TGTGCCAGCAGTTTTGGTCAGGGGGCTAACACCATATATTTT. Its protein is CASSFGQGANTIYF.

This clonotype came up a few times. The chain uses TRBV4-1 and TRBJ2-7; TRBD1 matches at 8 bases. The CDR3 runs to 15 residues. Per the germline V gene, CDR1 is MGHRA and CDR2 is YSYEKL. V was pared by 2 bases and J by 2 bases, with 5 bases of the junction left unmatched. CDR3 in amino acids: CASSQPRTGPYEQYF. The CDR3 DNA sequence: TGCGCCAGCAGCCAACCCCGGACAGGGCCCTACGAGCAGTACTTC.

This clonotype was seen at least ten times. The chain recombines TRBV6-1 with TRBJ2-5; TRBD1 might be the D (5 bases). Germline values: CDR1 MNHNS, CDR2 SASEGT. The CDR3 has 14 amino acids. The V end was cut by 6 bases, the J end by 4 bases, with 15 bases between. Here the CDR3 reads CASRSLTQGETQYF. Written as DNA, the CDR3 is TGTGCCAGCAGATCCTTGACCCAGGGAGAGACCCAGTACTTC.

This clonotype showed up many times. V usage is TRBV12-3 or TRBV12-4 and J usage is TRBJ2-2, with D perhaps matching TRBD2 (6 bases). The CDR3 sequence is 13 residues long. V dropped 2 bases and J dropped 7 bases, with 8 bases sitting between them. CDR3 nucleotide sequence: TGTGCCAGCAGTTTAAGGAGGGGCGGGGAGCTGTTTTTT. It yields the protein CASSLRRGGELFF.

This clonotype was picked up many times. This chain links TRBV12-3 or TRBV12-4 with TRBJ2-7, with TRBD1 matching over 7 bases. The length of the CDR3 is 15 residues. After removal of 7 bases from V and 1 base from J, the junction contained 10 bases not matched to a gene. The CDR3: CASNLGTASSYEQYF. In DNA, the CDR3 is TGTGCCAGCAACCTTGGGACAGCCTCTTCCTACGAGCAGTACTTC.

The chain employs TRBV12-3 or TRBV12-4 and TRBJ2-7; D not resolved. This CDR3 contains 11 residues. The V and J ends lost 5 bases and 6 bases respectively, with 8 bases between them. The CDR3 DNA follows: TGTGCCAGCAGTGACCCTTTCGAGCAGTACTTC. Its translation: CASSDPFEQYF.